This T cell receptor beta chain was observed in a study of blood T cell repertoires in COVID-19. In the authors' workflow: Amplification of reference gene primers provided the estimated nucleated cell counts. Profiled with immunoSEQ multiplex PCR; TCRdb holds only in-frame clones, not every one. V and J calls and clone size are as listed in that table; D and trimming were resolved from the DNA. The table shows about 170,000 clones, with approximately 86% occurring only once. This clone was picked up one time. Trimming took 1 base from V and 5 from J; bases not matched to a gene: 14. The CDR3 has 18 amino acids. Germline values: CDR1 LGHNA, CDR2 YNFKEQ. Patients from Seattle were sampled longitudinally, starting during active infection.

Sequenced sample: peripheral blood. This TCR was recovered from a woman older than 75 with COVID-19, enrolled during active disease. This sequence joins TRBV4-2 and TRBJ2-7, with 10 positions matching TRBD1. CDR3 protein: CASSQVFFGGQGGDEQYF. For the CDR3, the DNA is TGTGCCAGCAGCCAAGTATTCTTTGGTGGACAGGGGGGCGACGAGCAGTACTTC.